This entry describes one T cell receptor beta chain. This sample was taken from a study of T cells in Graves' hyperthyroidism and ophthalmopathy. Amplification targeted TCR beta CDR3 regions from RNA transcripts. The TCR CDR3 first-round RT-PCR relied on the HTBI primer set. A single record per CDR3 protein comes from TCRdb applying MiXCR to the multiplex PCR reads. Here the sample spans hundreds of thousands of distinct CDR3 sequences, over 35% being singletons. The germline V gene has CDR1 SEHNR and CDR2 FQNEAQ (reference sequence). Trimming left V 4 bases short and J 10 bases short, with 16 bases between. The CDR3 is 13 amino acids. Any patient presenting with uncontrolled infection, other autoimmune disease, pregnancy or lactation was left out.

The chain joins TRBV7-9 to TRBJ1-1, with D possibly being TRBD1 (5 bases). The clonotype originates from a man between 18 and 29 years old with Graves' hyperthyroidism. Sequences were obtained from blood. The DNA of the CDR3 is TGTGCCAGCAGCTCCTACCCGGGACGAGCAGCTTTCTTT. Translating it yields CASSSYPGRAAFF. The full variable domain, in which reference TRBV7-9 and TRBJ1-1 provide the parts outside the CDR3, is DTGVSQNPRHKITKRGQNVTFRCDPISEHNRLYWYRQTLGQGPEFLTYFQNEAQLEKSRLLSDRFSAERPKGSFSTLEIQRTEQGDSAMYLCASSSYPGRAAFFGQGTRLTVV.